This T cell receptor (beta chain) was sequenced for a study of blood T cell repertoires in COVID-19. Study-level information: COVID-19 samples, acute and convalescent, were from the United States, Italy and Spain. PBMCs, B-cell-depleted T cells, or T cells were the source of the cDNA or gDNA that made up the material.

In the original processing: Amplification with reference gene primers provided the estimates of nucleated cell counts. The data were produced by immunoSEQ multiplex PCR, yet TCRdb's version contains in-frame clones alone and is incomplete. V and J calls and clone size come straight from that table; D and trimming were deduced from the DNA. Of 490,000 or so clones listed, more than 75% are singletons. The CDR3 is 14 residues long. CDR1 and CDR2 from the germline V gene are SNHLY and FYNNEI. V was pared by 4 bases and J by 6 bases, with 8 bases of the junction left unmatched. Donors in Cohort 3 counted as recovered after two negative PCRs, clearance, or symptom resolution.

This chain links TRBV2 with TRBJ2-7; 8 bases are shared with TRBD1. Material for sequencing was PBMCs or T cells enriched from blood (not recorded which). This TCR was sampled from a woman aged 35 to 49 who had recovered from COVID-19. The CDR3 loop is CASSASDRASEQYF. The CDR3 nucleotides read TGTGCCAGCAGTGCCTCGGACAGGGCTAGCGAGCAGTACTTC.